These T cell receptor beta chains were read from a single sample in a study of T-cell memory formation after mild COVID-19. TCRdb used MiXCR to reprocess the 5' RACE reads, holding one entry per CDR3 protein. The table has fewer than 700,000 distinct CDR3 sequences, around 17% seen once. Material for sequencing was PBMCs or a T cell subset sorted from them (not recorded which). These receptors came from an adult woman who had mild COVID-19 (a few samples of this study predate the infection). Cell type and time point are not known. Both conserved end residues are part of each CDR3. The D gene is left open where the match is weak. Clone size appears in some rows only: once, few, many, or a class for an expanded clone.

abundance,j_gene,v_gene,d_gene,CDR3aa,CDR3nt
few,TRBJ2-5,TRBV3-1,TRBD2,CASSQENLAGETQYF,TGTGCCAGCAGCCAAGAAAACCTAGCGGGAGAGACCCAGTACTTC
many,TRBJ2-5,TRBV7-2,-,CASSLAGLGETQYF,TGTGCCAGCAGCTTAGCCGGGTTGGGAGAGACCCAGTACTTC
-,TRBJ2-3,TRBV4-1,TRBD2,CASSQLRASGGQSTDTQYF,TGCGCCAGCAGCCAACTTCGAGCTAGCGGGGGGCAAAGCACAGATACGCAGTATTTT
-,TRBJ2-7,TRBV5-1,-,CASRGGHINYEQYF,TGCGCCAGCAGAGGGGGACACATTAATTACGAGCAGTACTTC
few,TRBJ1-3,TRBV7-6,-,CASSLGGIPGNTIYF,TGTGCCAGCAGCTTAGGGGGAATCCCTGGAAACACCATATATTTT
-,TRBJ1-2,TRBV12-3/TRBV12-4,-,CASSLVWGSPNYGYTF,TGTGCCAGCAGTTTAGTCTGGGGGTCCCCTAACTATGGCTACACCTTC
few,TRBJ1-5,TRBV20-1,-,CSARDQGQTLYSNQPQHF,TGCAGTGCTAGAGACCAAGGACAGACGCTGTATAGCAATCAGCCCCAGCATTTT
-,TRBJ2-7,TRBV19,-,CASSILVDRYMEQYF,TGTGCCAGTAGTATCCTGGTTGACAGGTACATGGAGCAGTACTTC
few,TRBJ2-1,TRBV20-1,TRBD2,CSATHRLADNEQFF,TGCAGTGCTACCCACAGACTAGCGGACAATGAGCAGTTCTTC
-,TRBJ2-1,TRBV11-2,TRBD1,CASSLPAGGWSYNEQFF,TGTGCCAGCAGCTTACCAGCAGGGGGCTGGTCCTACAATGAGCAGTTCTTC
many,TRBJ2-3,TRBV5-1,-,CASSSPRADTQYF,TGCGCCAGCAGCTCCCCCCGCGCGGATACGCAGTATTTT
few,TRBJ2-2,TRBV7-3,-,CASSLPGRWGTGELFF,TGTGCCAGCAGCTTACCAGGAAGATGGGGCACCGGGGAGCTGTTTTTT
-,TRBJ1-2,TRBV6-5,-,CASSYLGRHSYGYTF,TGTGCCAGCAGTTACCTGGGCCGCCACTCCTATGGCTACACCTTC
-,TRBJ2-3,TRBV14,-,CASSQGAVDTQYF,TGTGCCAGCAGCCAAGGGGCTGTAGATACGCAGTATTTT
few,TRBJ2-2,TRBV5-1,-,CASSLEGANTGELFF,TGCGCCAGCAGCTTGGAGGGGGCGAACACCGGGGAGCTGTTTTTT
-,TRBJ2-7,TRBV6-5,-,CASSFLRDTGEQYF,TGTGCCAGCAGTTTCCTCCGGGACACGGGGGAGCAGTACTTC
few,TRBJ2-5,TRBV5-1,TRBD2,CASSLGLRGFQETQYF,TGCGCCAGCAGCTTGGGATTGCGGGGGTTCCAAGAGACCCAGTACTTC
-,TRBJ1-1,TRBV18,-,CASSPPSANTEAFF,TGTGCCAGCTCACCACCCTCAGCTAACACTGAAGCTTTCTTT
few,TRBJ2-2,TRBV15,-,CATSRDWGRSQAGELFF,TGTGCCACCAGCAGAGATTGGGGACGGAGTCAGGCCGGGGAGCTGTTTTTT
-,TRBJ2-5,TRBV11-3,TRBD2,CASSAAGGPVGTQYF,TGTGCCAGCAGCGCAGCGGGGGGGCCCGTTGGGACCCAGTACTTC
-,TRBJ1-5,TRBV7-6,-,CASSLEAGIGQPQHF,TGTGCCAGCAGCTTAGAGGCAGGGATCGGTCAGCCCCAGCATTTT
-,TRBJ2-3,TRBV30,-,CAWRQATDTQYF,TGTGCCTGGAGACAGGCCACAGATACGCAGTATTTT
many,TRBJ2-4,TRBV2,-,CASSEGRLEIIQYF,TGTGCCAGCAGTGAAGGTAGACTCGAAATCATTCAGTACTTC
-,TRBJ2-5,TRBV10-3,TRBD2,CAISNLAGGKQETQYF,TGTGCCATCAGTAACCTAGCGGGGGGGAAACAAGAGACCCAGTACTTC
many,TRBJ2-5,TRBV7-9,TRBD2,CASSLTGGRETQYF,TGTGCCAGCAGTTTGACGGGAGGGCGAGAGACCCAGTACTTC